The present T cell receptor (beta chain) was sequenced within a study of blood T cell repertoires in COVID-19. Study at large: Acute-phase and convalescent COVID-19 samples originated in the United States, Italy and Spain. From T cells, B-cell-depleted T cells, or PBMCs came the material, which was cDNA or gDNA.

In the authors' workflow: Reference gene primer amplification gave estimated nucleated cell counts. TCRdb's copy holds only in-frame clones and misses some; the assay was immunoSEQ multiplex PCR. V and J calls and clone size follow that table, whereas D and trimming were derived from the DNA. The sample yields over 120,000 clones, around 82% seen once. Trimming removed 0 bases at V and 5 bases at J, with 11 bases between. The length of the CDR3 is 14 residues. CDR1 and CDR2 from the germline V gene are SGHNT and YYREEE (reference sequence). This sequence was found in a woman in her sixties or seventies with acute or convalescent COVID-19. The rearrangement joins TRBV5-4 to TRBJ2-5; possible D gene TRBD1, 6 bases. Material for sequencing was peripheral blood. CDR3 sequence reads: CASSLGDRRETQYF. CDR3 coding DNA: TGTGCCAGCAGCTTGGGAGACAGGAGGGAGACCCAGTACTTC.